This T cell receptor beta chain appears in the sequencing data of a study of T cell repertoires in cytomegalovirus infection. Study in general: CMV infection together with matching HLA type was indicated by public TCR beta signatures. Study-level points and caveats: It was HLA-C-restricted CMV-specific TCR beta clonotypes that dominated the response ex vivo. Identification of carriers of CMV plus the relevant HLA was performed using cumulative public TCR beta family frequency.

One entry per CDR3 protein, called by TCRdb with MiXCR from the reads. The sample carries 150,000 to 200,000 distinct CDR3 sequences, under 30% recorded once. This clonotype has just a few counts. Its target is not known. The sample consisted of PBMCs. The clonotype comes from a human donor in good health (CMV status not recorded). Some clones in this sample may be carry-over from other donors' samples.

CDR3 bases: TGCAGCGTTGACCGGAGGAGGCAGGGGGAAGAGACCCAGTACTTC. Translation: CSVDRRRQGEETQYF. V usage is TRBV29-1 and J usage is TRBJ2-5; 7 positions agree with TRBD1. This CDR3 contains 15 residues. J gave up 3 bases and V 3 bases, and 10 bases lay outside the gene matches. Germline V gene lookup returns CDR1 SQVTM and CDR2 ANQGSEA.